Following are 27 T cell receptor beta chains from one sample sequenced in a study of blood T cell repertoires in COVID-19. Profiled with immunoSEQ multiplex PCR; TCRdb holds only in-frame clones, not every one. The sample lists about 220,000 clones, less than 90% occurring once. Material: PBMCs or T cells enriched from blood (not recorded which). These receptors all come from a woman between 40 and 50 years old who had recovered from COVID-19.

This clone was picked up one time. The gene calls are TRBV28 and TRBJ2-2, with unresolved D. V was clipped by 2 bases and J by 6 bases, with 7 bases between them. CDR1 and CDR2 from the germline V gene are MDHEN and SYDVKM. CDR3 length: 13 amino acids. This CDR3 reads CASSLPVPGELFF. Written as DNA, the CDR3 is TGTGCCAGCAGTTTACCTGTTCCCGGGGAGCTGTTTTTT.

The chain recombines TRBV18 with TRBJ2-2, with 8 bases identical to TRBD2. CDR3 length equals 16 residues. CDR1 KGHSH and CDR2 LQKENI come from the germline V gene. With V trimmed by 6 bases and J by 0 bases, 6 bases remained unmatched. The DNA for the CDR3 is TGTGCCAGCTCCCCCATTAGCGGGGCGAACACCGGGGAGCTGTTTTTT. Amino acids: CASSPISGANTGELFF.

The chain joins TRBV4-1 to TRBJ1-5; 12 bases are shared with TRBD1. With 3 bases clipped from V and 6 bases from J, the junction kept 3 bases outside the gene matches. Germline-derived CDR1 and CDR2 are MGHRA and YSYEKL. CDR3 length: 15 amino acids. CDR3: CASSQGQGAGQPQHF. Written as DNA, the CDR3 is TGCGCCAGCAGCCAGGGACAGGGGGCCGGTCAGCCCCAGCATTTT.

The rearrangement uses TRBV30 and TRBJ2-2; TRBD2 matches at 10 bases. Trimming removed 8 bases from V and 6 bases from J; junction bases left unmatched: 9. The CDR3 is 14 residues long. CDR1 is GTSNPN, CDR2 SVGIG, per germline (reference sequence). Here the CDR3 reads CARKREGIAGELFF. Here the CDR3 DNA reads TGTGCCAGAAAGCGGGAGGGCATAGCCGGGGAGCTGTTTTTT.

This chain joins TRBV2 and TRBJ2-6; D remains ambiguous. V was trimmed by 6 bases and J by 4 bases, leaving 10 bases between them. This CDR3 region has 14 residues. Per germline, CDR1 SNHLY and CDR2 FYNNEI. Here the CDR3 DNA reads TGTGCCAGCAGGAACACCCGAGGGGCCAACGTCCTGACTTTC. It codes for CASRNTRGANVLTF.

The rearrangement joins TRBV4-1 to TRBJ2-2, with TRBD2 identical over 7 bases. V shed 1 base and J 4 bases; nucleotides not matched to a gene: 9. The CDR3 consists of 17 residues. Per germline, CDR1 MGHRA and CDR2 YSYEKL. CDR3: CASSQGYYSGITGELFF. CDR3 coding DNA: TGCGCCAGCAGCCAAGGTTATTACAGCGGGATCACCGGGGAGCTGTTTTTT.

The rearrangement joins TRBV5-1 to TRBJ2-5; perhaps TRBD1 as D (5 bases). The germline V gene has CDR1 SGHRS and CDR2 YFSETQ. CDR3 length: 15 residues. Trimming took 0 bases from V and 7 from J, leaving 16 bases between them. The CDR3 nucleotides read TGCGCCAGCAGCTTGGTAGCAGGGCTGGAAGGGACCCAGTACTTC. Translation: CASSLVAGLEGTQYF.

The genes are TRBV28 and TRBJ2-5; 11 bases line up with TRBD2. Germline loops: CDR1 MDHEN, CDR2 SYDVKM. Trimming removed 3 bases from V and 1 base from J; junction bases left unmatched: 25. This CDR3 has 23 residues. Here the CDR3 reads CASSLGWDLLLRLAGWGQETQYF. CDR3 coding DNA: TGTGCCAGCAGTTTGGGATGGGATTTGCTTTTGAGACTAGCGGGATGGGGCCAAGAGACCCAGTACTTC. The whole variable domain, filled in from reference TRBV28 and TRBJ2-5, reads DVKVTQSSRYLVKRTGEKVFLECVQDMDHENMFWYRQDPGLGLRLIYFSYDVKMKEKGDIPEGYSVSREKKERFSLILESASTNQTSMYLCASSLGWDLLLRLAGWGQETQYFGPGTRLLVL.

This chain connects TRBV18 to TRBJ1-1, with TRBD1 matching 9 bases. Germline CDR1 and CDR2: KGHSH and LQKENI. The V gene end was trimmed by 2 bases and the J gene end by 4 bases; junction bases not matched to a gene: 11. This CDR3 is built from 17 residues. The CDR3 spells CASSPFSQGARSTEAFF. As DNA, the CDR3 is TGTGCCAGCTCACCATTTTCACAGGGGGCGAGGAGCACTGAAGCTTTCTTT.

V gene TRBV27 combines with J gene TRBJ2-6; D is undetermined. Germline V lookup: CDR1 MNHEY, CDR2 SMNVEV (reference sequence). V was cut by 5 bases and J by 1 base, with 12 bases left in between. The CDR3 has 16 residues. The DNA of the CDR3 is TGTGCCAGCAGTACATACACCAATTCTGGGGCCAACGTCCTGACTTTC. This codes for CASSTYTNSGANVLTF.

Notes on this clone: Distinct nucleotide sequences in the sample also encode this CDR3. This chain connects TRBV6-5 to TRBJ2-2, with 8 bases that match TRBD2. V shed 2 bases and J 5 bases; nucleotides not matched to a gene: 1. Germline V lookup: CDR1 MNHEY, CDR2 SVGAGI. This CDR3 has 14 amino acids. CDR3 nucleotide sequence: TGTGCCAGCAGTTACGGCGGGGGGACCGGGGAGCTGTTTTTT. Protein product: CASSYGGGTGELFF.

V usage is TRBV3-1 (or the pseudogene TRBV3-2) and J usage is TRBJ1-5; no firm D call. The CDR3 sequence is 14 residues long. V gave up 1 base and J gave up 2 bases, with 6 bases separating them. Germline CDR1 and CDR2: LGHDT and YNNKEL (reference sequence). This chain's CDR3 is CASSQGHRNQPQHF. The CDR3 DNA reads TGTGCCAGCAGCCAAGGACACCGCAATCAGCCCCAGCATTTT.

This chain connects TRBV7-8 to TRBJ2-7, with TRBD2 matching over 15 bases. The ends lost 3 bases at V and 3 bases at J; junction bases unmatched: 9. The CDR3 loop spans 18 amino acids. The germline V gene has CDR1 SGHVS and CDR2 FQNEAQ. CDR3 region: CASSFGPGLAGGYYEQYF. The CDR3 DNA reads as TGTGCCAGCAGCTTCGGACCGGGACTAGCGGGAGGATACTACGAGCAGTACTTC.

Regarding this clone: Other DNA sequences within the sample encode an identical CDR3. This chain connects TRBV9 to TRBJ2-3; D is unresolved. V was pared by 0 bases and J by 1 base, with 6 bases between. CDR1 SGDLS and CDR2 YYNGEE come from the germline V gene. The CDR3 length is 14 residues. The CDR3 bases are TGTGCCAGCAGCGTAGGGAGAGGCACAGATACGCAGTATTTT. Its protein product is CASSVGRGTDTQYF.

This clone showed up just once. V usage is TRBV7-2 and J usage is TRBJ2-3, with D possibly matching TRBD2 (5 bases). Germline assignment: CDR1 SGHTA and CDR2 FQGNSA. The ends were cut back, 6 bases at V and 0 bases at J, with 13 bases in the middle. The CDR3 runs 15 residues. The CDR3 DNA is TGTGCCAGCAGTCGGACTGGAACTAGCACAGATACGCAGTATTTT. It encodes CASSRTGTSTDTQYF.

The genes are TRBV19 and TRBJ2-5, with TRBD2 identical over 7 bases. Germline-derived CDR1 and CDR2 are LNHDA and SQIVND (reference sequence). This CDR3 region has 16 residues. The trim removed 3 bases at V and 1 base at J, leaving 8 bases unmatched. CDR3 DNA: TGTGCCAGTAGTATGCTCCGGCCTAGCGGCCAAGAGACCCAGTACTTC. Encoded protein: CASSMLRPSGQETQYF.

The table lists this clone with a count of one. The V gene is TRBV11-2, the J gene TRBJ1-2; perhaps TRBD1 as D (6 bases). CDR1 SGHAT and CDR2 FQNNGV come from the germline V gene. Trimming removed 0 bases at V and 7 bases at J, with 21 bases between. The CDR3 is 17 residues long. The CDR3 DNA reads as TGTGCCAGCAGCTTAGATAGGCTTACGGGACACCGTAGTGGCTACACCTTC. This encodes CASSLDRLTGHRSGYTF.

The gene calls are TRBV28 and TRBJ2-3; 7 nucleotides agree with TRBD2. The CDR3 extends over 14 amino acids. From germline, CDR1 is MDHEN and CDR2 SYDVKM. The J segment lost 6 bases and the V segment lost 3 bases, leaving 6 bases of the junction unmatched. The CDR3 coding sequence is TGTGCCAGCAGTTTGGGGCGGGAGAGGGATACGCAGTATTTT. As protein: CASSLGRERDTQYF.

The genes are TRBV5-4 and TRBJ2-3; TRBD2 agrees at 15 bases. Germline-derived CDR1 and CDR2 are SGHNT and YYREEE (reference sequence). The J segment lost 4 bases and the V segment lost 4 bases, leaving 4 bases of the junction unmatched. This CDR3 is 16 amino acids long. The chain's CDR3 is CASSTGLAGGADTQYF. DNA for the CDR3: TGTGCCAGCAGCACGGGACTAGCGGGGGGAGCAGATACGCAGTATTTT. Full variable domain (rest looked up from reference TRBV5-4 and TRBJ2-3): ETGVTQSPTHLIKTRGQQVTLRCSSQSGHNTVSWYQQALGQGPQFIFQYYREEENGRGNFPPRFSGLQFPNYSSELNVNALELDDSALYLCASSTGLAGGADTQYFGPGTRLTVL.

The chain has TRBV6-5 and TRBJ1-2; D gene uncertain. CDR1 is MNHEY and CDR2 is SVGAGI in the germline V gene. Trimming took off 5 bases at V and 8 bases at J, with 18 bases between the two ends. The CDR3 spans 14 residues. In DNA form, the CDR3 reads TGTGCCAGCAGTCCCTCGGTAGCGGGCGGCGGCTACACCTTC. It encodes CASSPSVAGGGYTF.

The chain is built from TRBV27 and TRBJ2-5; the D gene is possibly TRBD1 (6 bases). CDR1 is MNHEY and CDR2 is SMNVEV in the germline V gene (reference sequence). With 0 bases removed from V and 12 bases from J, the gap between germline ends came to 26 bases. CDR3 size: 17 residues. CDR3 sequence reads: CASSLSAQGPWAPLKYF. DNA for the CDR3: TGTGCCAGCAGTTTATCCGCCCAGGGGCCCTGGGCGCCCCTGAAGTACTTC.

This clone occurred once. This chain joins TRBV5-4 and TRBJ2-7, with 12 bases identical to TRBD2. Germline values: CDR1 SGHNT, CDR2 YYREEE (reference sequence). Trimming removed 5 bases from V and 2 bases from J; junction bases left unmatched: 5. The CDR3 is made up of 15 amino acids. CDR3 region: CASSSGLAGPYEQYF. The CDR3 nucleotides are TGTGCCAGCAGTTCGGGACTAGCGGGCCCCTACGAGCAGTACTTC.

A remark on this clone: Other DNA sequences within the sample encode an identical CDR3. The chain links TRBV7-2 to TRBJ2-5; 10 bases align to TRBD2. This CDR3 has 14 residues. V was pared by 5 bases and J by 4 bases, with 4 bases of the junction left unmatched. Germline CDR1 reads SGHTA; CDR2 reads FQGNSA. The CDR3, as DNA: TGTGCCAGCAGCCGGAGCGGGAGGGGAGAGACCCAGTACTTC. It translates to CASSRSGRGETQYF.

The chain links TRBV10-2 to TRBJ2-5, with 9 nucleotides matching TRBD2. The V and J ends lost 4 bases and 5 bases, in that order; junction bases with no gene match: 5. The CDR3 has 14 residues. Per the germline V gene, CDR1 is WSHSY and CDR2 is SAAADI. CDR3 sequence reads: CASSGLAARETQYF. The DNA for the CDR3 is TGCGCCAGCAGTGGACTAGCGGCCCGGGAGACCCAGTACTTC.

This clone has ten or more counts. CDR3 sequence reads: CASSARGSSGNTIYF. CDR3 in DNA: TGCGCCAGCAGCGCCAGGGGCAGCTCTGGAAACACCATATATTTT. The chain combines TRBV4-1 with TRBJ1-3; the D gene is possibly TRBD1 (6 bases). The CDR3 is 15 residues long. Germline V CDR1 and CDR2: MGHRA, YSYEKL. The V end was cut by 5 bases, the J end by 0 bases, with 11 bases between.

This clone was found a few times. This chain connects TRBV18 to TRBJ2-7; 8 bases fit TRBD1. This CDR3 contains 15 residues. Germline V CDR1 and CDR2: KGHSH, LQKENI. The trim removed 6 bases at V and 6 bases at J, leaving 13 bases unmatched. CDR3 region: CASSSDRVRFLEQYF. The DNA of the CDR3 is TGTGCCAGCTCTTCGGACAGGGTTCGTTTCCTCGAGCAGTACTTC.

V usage is TRBV30 and J usage is TRBJ1-1, with TRBD1 matching over 7 bases. This CDR3 region has 14 residues. Trimming took 1 base from V and 0 from J; bases not matched to a gene: 2. Germline CDR1 and CDR2: GTSNPN and SVGIG (reference sequence). The CDR3 sequence: CAWSAGQMNTEAFF. The CDR3 coding sequence is TGTGCCTGGAGTGCGGGACAGATGAACACTGAAGCTTTCTTT.